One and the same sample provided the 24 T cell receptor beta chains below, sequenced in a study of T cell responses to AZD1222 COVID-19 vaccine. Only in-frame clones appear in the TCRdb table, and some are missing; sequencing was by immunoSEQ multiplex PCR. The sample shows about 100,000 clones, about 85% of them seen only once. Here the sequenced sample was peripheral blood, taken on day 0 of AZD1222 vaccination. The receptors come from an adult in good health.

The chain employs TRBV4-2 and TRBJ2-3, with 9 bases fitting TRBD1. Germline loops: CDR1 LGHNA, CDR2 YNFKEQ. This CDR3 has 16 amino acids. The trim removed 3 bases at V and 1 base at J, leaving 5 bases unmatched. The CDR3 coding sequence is TGTGCCAGCAGCCAGATACAGGGGGCAGGCACAGATACGCAGTATTTT. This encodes CASSQIQGAGTDTQYF.

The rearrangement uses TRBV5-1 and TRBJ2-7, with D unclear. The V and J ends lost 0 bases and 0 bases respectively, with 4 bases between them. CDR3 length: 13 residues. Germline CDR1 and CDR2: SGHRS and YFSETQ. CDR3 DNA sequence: TGCGCCAGCAGCTTGGACGGCTCCTACGAGCAGTACTTC. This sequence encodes CASSLDGSYEQYF.

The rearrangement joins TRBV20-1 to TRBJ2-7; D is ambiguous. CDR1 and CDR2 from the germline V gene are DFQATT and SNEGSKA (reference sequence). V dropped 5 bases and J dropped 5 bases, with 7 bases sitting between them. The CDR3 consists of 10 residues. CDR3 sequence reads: CSALPHEQYF. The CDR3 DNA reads TGCAGTGCTCTCCCGCACGAGCAGTACTTC.

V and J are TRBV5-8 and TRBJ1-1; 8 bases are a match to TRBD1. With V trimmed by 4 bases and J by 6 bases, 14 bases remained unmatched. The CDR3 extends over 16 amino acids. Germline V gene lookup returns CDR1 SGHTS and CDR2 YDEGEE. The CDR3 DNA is TGTGCCAGCAGCGACCGACAGGGACAGGTCTCTTCTGAAGCTTTCTTT. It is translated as CASSDRQGQVSSEAFF.

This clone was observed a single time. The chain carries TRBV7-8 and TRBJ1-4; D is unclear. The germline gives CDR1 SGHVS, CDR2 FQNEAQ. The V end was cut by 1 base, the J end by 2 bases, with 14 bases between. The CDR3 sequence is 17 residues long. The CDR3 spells CASSLGYLGRTNEKLFF. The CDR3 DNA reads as TGTGCCAGCAGCTTAGGGTACCTAGGACGTACTAATGAAAAACTGTTTTTT. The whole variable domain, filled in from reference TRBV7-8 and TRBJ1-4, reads GAGVSQSPRYKVAKRGQDVALRCDPISGHVSLFWYQQALGQGPEFLTYFQNEAQLDKSGLPSDRFFAERPEGSVSTLKIQRTQQEDSAVYLCASSLGYLGRTNEKLFFGSGTQLSVL.

The CDR3 DNA is TGTGCCAGTAGTCCTCGGACTAGCGGGACGCAAGAGACCCAGTACTTC. Translation: CASSPRTSGTQETQYF. The chain couples TRBV19 to TRBJ2-5; TRBD2 agrees at 12 bases. The V and J ends lost 5 bases and 2 bases, in that order; junction bases with no gene match: 6. Per germline, CDR1 LNHDA and CDR2 SQIVND (reference sequence). This CDR3 contains 16 residues.

In nucleotides, the CDR3 is TGCGCCAGCAGCCAACCACTAGCGGGAAGAAGGGAGACCCAGTACTTC. The encoded protein is CASSQPLAGRRETQYF. V is TRBV4-1 and J is TRBJ2-5; 10 bases are a match to TRBD2. The CDR3 spans 16 residues. The J segment lost 5 bases and the V segment lost 2 bases, leaving 8 bases of the junction unmatched. Germline values: CDR1 MGHRA, CDR2 YSYEKL.

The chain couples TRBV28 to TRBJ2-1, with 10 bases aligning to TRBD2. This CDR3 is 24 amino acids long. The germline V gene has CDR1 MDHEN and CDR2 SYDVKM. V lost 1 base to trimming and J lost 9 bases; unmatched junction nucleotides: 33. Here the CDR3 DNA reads TGTGCCAGCAGTTTATTCCGGCTCAGCGACCCCCGCCCGGGGGGAGCGGGAGGGCCCCGTGAGCAGTTCTTC. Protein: CASSLFRLSDPRPGGAGGPREQFF. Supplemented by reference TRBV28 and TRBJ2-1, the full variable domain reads DVKVTQSSRYLVKRTGEKVFLECVQDMDHENMFWYRQDPGLGLRLIYFSYDVKMKEKGDIPEGYSVSREKKERFSLILESASTNQTSMYLCASSLFRLSDPRPGGAGGPREQFFGPGTRLTVL.

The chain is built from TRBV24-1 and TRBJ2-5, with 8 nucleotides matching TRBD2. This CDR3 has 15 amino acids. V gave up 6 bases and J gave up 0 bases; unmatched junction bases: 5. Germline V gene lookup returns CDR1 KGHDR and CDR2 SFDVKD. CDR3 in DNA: TGTGCCACCAGTTTACGGGAGGGCCACCAAGAGACCCAGTACTTC. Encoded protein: CATSLREGHQETQYF.

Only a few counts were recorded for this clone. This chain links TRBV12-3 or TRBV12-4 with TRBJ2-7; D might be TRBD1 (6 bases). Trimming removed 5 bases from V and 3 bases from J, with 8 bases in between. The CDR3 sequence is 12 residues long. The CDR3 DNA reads TGTGCCAGCAGTCTGACAGGCTACGAGCAGTACTTC. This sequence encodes CASSLTGYEQYF.

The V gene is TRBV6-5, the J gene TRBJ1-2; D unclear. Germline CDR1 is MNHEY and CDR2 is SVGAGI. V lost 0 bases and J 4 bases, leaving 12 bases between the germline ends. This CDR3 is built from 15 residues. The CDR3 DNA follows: TGTGCCAGCAGTTACTCGGGAAAGCGGAGCTATGGCTACACCTTC. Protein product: CASSYSGKRSYGYTF.

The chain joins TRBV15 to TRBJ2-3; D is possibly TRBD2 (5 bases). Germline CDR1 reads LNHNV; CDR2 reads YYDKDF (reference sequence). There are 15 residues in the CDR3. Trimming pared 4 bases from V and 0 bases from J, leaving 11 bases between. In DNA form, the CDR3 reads TGTGCCACCAGCACAAGTAGAGGGAGCACAGATACGCAGTATTTT. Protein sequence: CATSTSRGSTDTQYF. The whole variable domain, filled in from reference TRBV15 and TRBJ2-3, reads DAMVIQNPRYQVTQFGKPVTLSCSQTLNHNVMYWYQQKSSQAPKLLFHYYDKDFNNEADTPDNFQSRRPNTSFCFLDIRSPGLGDTAMYLCATSTSRGSTDTQYFGPGTRLTVL.

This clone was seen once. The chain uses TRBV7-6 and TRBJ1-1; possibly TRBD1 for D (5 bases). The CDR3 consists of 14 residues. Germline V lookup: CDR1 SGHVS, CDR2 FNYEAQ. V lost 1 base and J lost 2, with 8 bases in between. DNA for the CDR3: TGTGCCAGCAGCTTAGGGGGGGTAAACACTGAAGCTTTCTTT. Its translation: CASSLGGVNTEAFF. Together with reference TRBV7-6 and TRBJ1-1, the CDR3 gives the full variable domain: GAGVSQSPRYKVTKRGQDVALRCDPISGHVSLYWYRQALGQGPEFLTYFNYEAQQDKSGLPNDRFSAERPEGSISTLTIQRTEQRDSAMYRCASSLGGVNTEAFFGQGTRLTVV.

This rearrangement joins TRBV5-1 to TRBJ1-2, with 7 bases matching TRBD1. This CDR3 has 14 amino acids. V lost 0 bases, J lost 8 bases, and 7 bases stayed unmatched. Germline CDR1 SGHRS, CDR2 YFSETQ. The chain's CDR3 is CASSLAGQVVGYTF. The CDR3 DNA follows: TGCGCCAGCAGCTTGGCCGGACAGGTGGTCGGCTACACCTTC.

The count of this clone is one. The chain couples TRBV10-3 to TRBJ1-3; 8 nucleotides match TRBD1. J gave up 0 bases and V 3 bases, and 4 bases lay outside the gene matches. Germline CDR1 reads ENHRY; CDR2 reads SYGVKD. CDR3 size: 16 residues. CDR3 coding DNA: TGTGCCATCAGTGACCCGGACAGGGACTCTGGAAACACCATATATTTT. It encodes CAISDPDRDSGNTIYF.

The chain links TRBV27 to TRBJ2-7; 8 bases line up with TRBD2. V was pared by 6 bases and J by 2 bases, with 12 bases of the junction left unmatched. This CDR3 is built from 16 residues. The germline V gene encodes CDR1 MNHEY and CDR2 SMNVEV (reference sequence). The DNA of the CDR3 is TGTGCCAGCAGAGTGGCGGGAGGAGGGGAGGCCTACGAGCAGTACTTC. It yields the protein CASRVAGGGEAYEQYF.

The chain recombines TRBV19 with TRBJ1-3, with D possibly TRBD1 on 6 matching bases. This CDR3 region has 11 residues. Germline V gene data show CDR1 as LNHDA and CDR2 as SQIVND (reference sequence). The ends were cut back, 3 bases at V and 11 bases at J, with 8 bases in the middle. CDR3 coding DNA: TGTGCCAGTAGTATCCGGACAGCCATATATTTT. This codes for CASSIRTAIYF. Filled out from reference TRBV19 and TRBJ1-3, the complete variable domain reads DGGITQSPKYLFRKEGQNVTLSCEQNLNHDAMYWYRQDPGQGLRLIYYSQIVNDFQKGDIAEGYSVSREKKESFPLTVTSAQKNPTAFYLCASSIRTAIYFGEGSWLTVV.

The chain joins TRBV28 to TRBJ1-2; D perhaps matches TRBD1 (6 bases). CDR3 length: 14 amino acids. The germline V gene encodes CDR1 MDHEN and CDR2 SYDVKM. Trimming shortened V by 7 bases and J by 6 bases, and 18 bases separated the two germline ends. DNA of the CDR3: TGTGCCAGCAATCTTGCTCCCAGGGGAAATGGCTACACCTTC. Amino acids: CASNLAPRGNGYTF.

CDR3: CASSQESGSTNEKLFF. The CDR3 coding sequence is TGTGCCAGCAGCCAAGAAAGTGGCTCAACTAATGAAAAACTGTTTTTT. V and J are TRBV4-2 and TRBJ1-4, with unresolved D. V lost 0 bases, J lost 0 bases, and 8 bases lay in between. Germline CDR1 LGHNA, CDR2 YNFKEQ. The CDR3 extends over 16 amino acids.

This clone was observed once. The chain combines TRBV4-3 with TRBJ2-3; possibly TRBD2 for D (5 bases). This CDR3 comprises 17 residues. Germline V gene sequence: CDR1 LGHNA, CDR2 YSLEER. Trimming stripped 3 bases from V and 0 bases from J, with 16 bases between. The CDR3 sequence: CASSQDRTLGSTDTQYF. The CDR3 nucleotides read TGCGCCAGCAGCCAGGATCGGACTCTGGGCAGCACAGATACGCAGTATTTT.

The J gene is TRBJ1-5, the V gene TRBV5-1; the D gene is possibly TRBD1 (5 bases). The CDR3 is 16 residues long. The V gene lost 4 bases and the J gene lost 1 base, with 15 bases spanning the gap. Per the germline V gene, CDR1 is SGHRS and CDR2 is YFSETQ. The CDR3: CASSPVGGVSNQPQHF. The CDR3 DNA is TGCGCCAGCAGCCCGGTGGGGGGGGTAAGCAATCAGCCCCAGCATTTT.

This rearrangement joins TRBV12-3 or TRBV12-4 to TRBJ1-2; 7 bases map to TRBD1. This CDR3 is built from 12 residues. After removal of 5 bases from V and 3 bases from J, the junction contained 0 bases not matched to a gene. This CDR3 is CASSQGDYGYTF. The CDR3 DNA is TGTGCCAGCAGTCAGGGGGACTATGGCTACACCTTC.

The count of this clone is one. CDR3 sequence (DNA): TGTGCCAGCAGTTACTCGATAGGGTTCTATGGCTACACCTTC. This codes for CASSYSIGFYGYTF. The chain is built from TRBV6-5 and TRBJ1-2, with unresolved D. V lost 0 bases and J lost 4, with 9 bases in between. CDR3 length: 14 residues. Germline loops: CDR1 MNHEY, CDR2 SVGAGI.

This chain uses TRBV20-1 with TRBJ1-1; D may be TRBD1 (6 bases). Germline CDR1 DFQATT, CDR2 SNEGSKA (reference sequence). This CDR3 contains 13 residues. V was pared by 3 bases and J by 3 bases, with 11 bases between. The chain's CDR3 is CSASTGKDTEAFF. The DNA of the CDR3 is TGCAGTGCTAGTACAGGGAAGGACACTGAAGCTTTCTTT.